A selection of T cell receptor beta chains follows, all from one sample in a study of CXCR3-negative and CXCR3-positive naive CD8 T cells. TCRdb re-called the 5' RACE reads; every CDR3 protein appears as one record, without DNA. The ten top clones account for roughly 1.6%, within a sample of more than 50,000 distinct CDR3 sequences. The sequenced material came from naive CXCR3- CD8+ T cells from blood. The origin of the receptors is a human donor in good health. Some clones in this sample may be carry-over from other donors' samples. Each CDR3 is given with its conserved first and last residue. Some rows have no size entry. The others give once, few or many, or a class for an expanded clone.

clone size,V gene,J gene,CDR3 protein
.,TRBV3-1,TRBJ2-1,CASSQDPGLAGADEQFF
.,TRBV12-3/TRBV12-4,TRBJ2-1,CASSFLINNEQFF
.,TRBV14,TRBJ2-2,CASSQDEGSTGELFF
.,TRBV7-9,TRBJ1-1,CASSPRTGMNTEAFF
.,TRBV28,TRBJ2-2,CASSPGTSGGIIAGELFF
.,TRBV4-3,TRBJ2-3,CASSPQPGTGTDTQYF
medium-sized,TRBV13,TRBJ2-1,CASTLRGQGLYNEQFF
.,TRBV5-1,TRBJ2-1,CASSLDGRAGYNEQFF
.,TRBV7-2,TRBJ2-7,CASSSRGSGYEQYF
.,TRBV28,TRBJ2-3,CASTQSTDTQYF
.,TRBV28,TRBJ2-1,CASSFLAGEDEQFF
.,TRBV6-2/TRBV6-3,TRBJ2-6,CASSVSGSGANVLTF
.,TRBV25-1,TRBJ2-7,CASSERGGEKNEQYF
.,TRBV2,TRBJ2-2,CAHEEGANTGELFF
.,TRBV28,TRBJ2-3,CASSPDFNPTDTQYF
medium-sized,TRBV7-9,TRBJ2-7,CASSLDPQGDEQYF
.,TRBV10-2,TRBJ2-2,CASSSESTGELFF
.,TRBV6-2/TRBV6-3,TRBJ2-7,CASSLTDDFYEQYF
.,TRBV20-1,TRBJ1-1,CNVRAGQNTEAFF
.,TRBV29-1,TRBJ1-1,CSVLTGGSEAFF
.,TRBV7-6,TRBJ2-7,CASSAPGGSEQYF
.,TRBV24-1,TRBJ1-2,CATRGTGNYGYTF
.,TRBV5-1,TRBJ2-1,CASSTRDPYNEQFF
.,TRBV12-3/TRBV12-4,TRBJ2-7,CASSLTSGGLYEQYF
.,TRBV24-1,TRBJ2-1,CATSEGWNEQSF
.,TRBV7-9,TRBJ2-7,CASSLAGSSYEQYF
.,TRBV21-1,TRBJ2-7,CASSKGAGISYEQYF
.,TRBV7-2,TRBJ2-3,CASSHRILGAVPSTDTQYF
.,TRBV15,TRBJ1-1,CATSEGNTEAFF
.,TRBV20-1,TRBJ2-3,CSARDLLAVSTDTQYF
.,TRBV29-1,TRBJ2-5,CSVERQGRGLQETQYF
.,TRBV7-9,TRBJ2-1,CASRIGLGYNEQFF
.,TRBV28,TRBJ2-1,CASSSEGLGGGEQFF
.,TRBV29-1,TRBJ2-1,CSEGQSGNEQFF
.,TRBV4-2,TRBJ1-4,CASSQDGGTGNEKLFF
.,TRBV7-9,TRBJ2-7,CASSPLSGPRSYEQYF
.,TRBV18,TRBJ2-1,CASSPDVGLPYNEQFF
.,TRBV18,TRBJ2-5,CASSPLPASGGETQYF
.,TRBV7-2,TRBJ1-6,CASSSTRTGGDSPLHF
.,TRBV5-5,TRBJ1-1,CASWDRASTEAFF
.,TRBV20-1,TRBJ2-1,CSARDENLAGGPAEQFF
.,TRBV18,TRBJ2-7,CASSPRAGYEQYF
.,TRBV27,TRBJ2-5,CASSFSTQLGETQYF
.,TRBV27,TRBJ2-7,CASALGGGTYEQYF
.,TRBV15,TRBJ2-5,CATSREGGGETQYF
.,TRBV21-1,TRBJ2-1,CASSYNRDRTSGRRVYNEQFF
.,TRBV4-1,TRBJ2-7,CASSQKQGYEQYF
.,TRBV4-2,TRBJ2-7,CASSQGRSGTYEQYF
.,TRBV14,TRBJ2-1,CASSQYISGGRFYNEQFF
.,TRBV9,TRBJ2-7,CASSVADSEQYF
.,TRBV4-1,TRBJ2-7,CASSQVLAGGEEQYF
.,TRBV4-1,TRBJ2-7,CASSQDGGSYEQYF
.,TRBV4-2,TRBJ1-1,CASSQTTGNTEAFF
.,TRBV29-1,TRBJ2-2,CSVQAGGPGELFF
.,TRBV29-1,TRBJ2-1,CSVEDRDTYNEQFF
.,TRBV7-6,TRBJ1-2,CASGRVAGDIYGYTF
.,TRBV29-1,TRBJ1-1,CSAGGQSNTEAFF